This T cell receptor beta chain was recovered during a study of blood T cells in healthy people across ages. Findings of the study overall: Age showed a roughly linear inverse relationship with TCR beta diversity per million T cells.

Of note for this clonotype: Its antigen is currently unknown.

Next came a second PCR, run for about 7 to 12 cycles, which used a sample-barcoded 5' primer along with a J-beta primer mix. A single record per CDR3 protein comes from TCRdb applying MiXCR to the 5' RACE reads. The sample has roughly 800,000 distinct CDR3 sequences, roughly 60% seen once. The germline CDR1 and CDR2 sequences are SQVTM and ANQGSEA. The CDR3 loop spans 12 amino acids. Trimming took off 7 bases at V and 6 bases at J, with 16 bases between the two ends. The sample comprised blood. This TCR came from a man aged 25 to 40 in good health. V usage is TRBV29-1 and J usage is TRBJ2-7; a weak D match, TRBD2 (5 bases). The CDR3 loop is CSGRASGGEQYF. As DNA, the CDR3 is TGCAGCGGACGGGCCTCTGGAGGCGAGCAGTACTTC.